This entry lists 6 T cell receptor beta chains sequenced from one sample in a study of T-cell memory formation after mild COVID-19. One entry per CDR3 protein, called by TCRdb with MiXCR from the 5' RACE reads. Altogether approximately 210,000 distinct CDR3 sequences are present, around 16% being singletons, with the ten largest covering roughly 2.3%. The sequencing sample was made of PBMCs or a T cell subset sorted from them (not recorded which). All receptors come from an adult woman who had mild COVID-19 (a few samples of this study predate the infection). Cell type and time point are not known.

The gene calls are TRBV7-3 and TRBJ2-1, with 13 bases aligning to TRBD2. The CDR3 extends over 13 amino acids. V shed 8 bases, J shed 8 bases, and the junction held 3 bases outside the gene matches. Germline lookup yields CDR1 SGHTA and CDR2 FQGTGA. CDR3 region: CASGLAGADEQFF. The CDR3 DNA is TGTGCCAGCGGACTAGCGGGGGCCGATGAGCAGTTCTTC.

DNA of the CDR3: TGTGCCAGCAGTTCCCTAGCGGGAGTGAGTGAGCAGTACTTC. Translation: CASSSLAGVSEQYF. The chain has TRBV2 and TRBJ2-7; 10 bases match TRBD2. V dropped 5 bases and J dropped 7; count of bases not matched to a gene: 8. Germline V gene data show CDR1 as SNHLY and CDR2 as FYNNEI. The CDR3 has 14 amino acids.

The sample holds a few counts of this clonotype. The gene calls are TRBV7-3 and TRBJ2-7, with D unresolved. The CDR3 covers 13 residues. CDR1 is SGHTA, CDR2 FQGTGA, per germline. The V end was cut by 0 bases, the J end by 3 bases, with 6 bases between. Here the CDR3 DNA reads TGTGCCAGCAGCTTAACGATGGGCTACGAGCAGTACTTC. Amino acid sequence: CASSLTMGYEQYF.

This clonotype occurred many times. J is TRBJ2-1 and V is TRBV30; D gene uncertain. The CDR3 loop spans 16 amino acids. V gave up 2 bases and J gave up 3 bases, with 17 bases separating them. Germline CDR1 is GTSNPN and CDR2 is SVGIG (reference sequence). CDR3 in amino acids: CAWSTQRRLLYNEQFF. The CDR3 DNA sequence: TGTGCCTGGAGTACCCAACGGCGGCTACTCTACAATGAGCAGTTCTTC.

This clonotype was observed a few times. The CDR3 DNA follows: TGCGCCAGCAGCGCAGGGAATCTCCCCGATGAAGCTTTCTTT. Translation gives CASSAGNLPDEAFF. The V call is TRBV5-1, the J call TRBJ1-1; a possible D gene is TRBD1 (5 bases). The V end lost 4 bases, the J end lost 7 bases, and 17 bases lay between the germline ends. CDR1 and CDR2 from the germline V gene are SGHRS and YFSETQ. This CDR3 is built from 14 residues.

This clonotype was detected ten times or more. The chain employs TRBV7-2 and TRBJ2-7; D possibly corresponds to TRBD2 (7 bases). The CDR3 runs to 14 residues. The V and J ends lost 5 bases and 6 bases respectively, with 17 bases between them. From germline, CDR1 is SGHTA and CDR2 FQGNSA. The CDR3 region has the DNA TGTGCCAGCAGCCCCTCGGGGGGCCCCTTCGAGCAGTACTTC. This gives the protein CASSPSGGPFEQYF. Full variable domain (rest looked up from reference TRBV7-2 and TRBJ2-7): GAGVSQSPSNKVTEKGKDVELRCDPISGHTALYWYRQSLGQGLEFLIYFQGNSAPDKSGLPSDRFSAERTGGSVSTLTIQRTQQEDSAVYLCASSPSGGPFEQYFGPGTRLTVT.